This TCR beta chain derives from a study of T cells after yellow fever vaccination. V shed 3 bases and J 2 bases; nucleotides not matched to a gene: 9. The CDR3 consists of 16 residues. From germline, CDR1 is SGHDT and CDR2 YYEEEE. This clonotype was observed a few times. Each CDR3 protein is one row after TCRdb ran MiXCR on the 5' RACE reads. In the table there are hundreds of thousands of distinct CDR3 sequences, roughly an eighth of which are singletons. The sequences come from PBMCs, collected on the day of the yellow fever booster vaccination. The sequence was obtained from a man aged 25-45 years who received the YFV17D yellow fever vaccine. The chain recombines TRBV5-6 with TRBJ2-3, with 7 bases aligning to TRBD1. The CDR3 DNA reads as TGTGCCAGCAGCTCGGGACAGCCCATTTTCACAGATACGCAGTATTTT. Its protein is CASSSGQPIFTDTQYF.